The 24 T cell receptor beta chains below come from one sample, sequenced in a study of cytomegalovirus exposure and HLA in healthy donors (dated by TCRdb to the late 2010s). Preparation of the library involved the immunoSEQ multiplex PCR assay. For the multiplex PCR, a mixture combining 60 forward primers for TCR Vbeta segments and 13 reverse primers for TCR Jbeta segments was used. As stored in TCRdb, this immuneACCESS dataset retains in-frame rearrangements with V and J assigned. A fraction of the clones does not appear; measured against another copy, unresolved V genes explain less than half of the discrepancy, and the remainder lacks a known reason. The sample's table lists a count of about 190,000 clones. The ten largest clones capture about 6.5% of the sample. Material: PBMCs. All receptors derive from a young man in good health and CMV-seronegative.

The chain combines TRBV27 with TRBJ1-1, with D perhaps matching TRBD1 (5 bases). Trimming cost V 0 bases and J 5 bases, with 10 bases left between them. CDR1 and CDR2 (germline): MNHEY, SMNVEV (reference sequence). CDR3 size: 14 residues. The CDR3 DNA is TGTGCCAGCAGTTTATCGCCGGGGGGAACTGAAGCTTTCTTT. Translating it yields CASSLSPGGTEAFF.

This rearrangement joins TRBV30 to TRBJ1-2, with D maybe TRBD1 (6 bases). Germline CDR1 reads GTSNPN; CDR2 reads SVGIG (reference sequence). V dropped 5 bases and J dropped 3 bases, with 16 bases sitting between them. The CDR3 contains 14 residues. Here the CDR3 DNA reads TGTGCCTGGTTCTCCGGACAGTACTACTATGGCTACACCTTC. Translated: CAWFSGQYYYGYTF.

The rearrangement links TRBV7-9 to TRBJ1-2; a weak D match, TRBD1 (6 bases). Trimming took off 1 base at V and 4 bases at J, with 16 bases between the two ends. The length of the CDR3 is 16 residues. CDR1 and CDR2 (germline): SEHNR, FQNEAQ (reference sequence). Here the CDR3 reads CASSLVSRSGVYGYTF. CDR3 coding DNA: TGTGCCAGCAGCTTAGTATCGCGGTCAGGGGTCTATGGCTACACCTTC.

V usage is TRBV30 and J usage is TRBJ2-7; D gene ambiguous. Trimming shortened V by 0 bases and J by 6 bases, and 6 bases separated the two germline ends. CDR1 GTSNPN and CDR2 SVGIG come from the germline V gene (reference sequence). This CDR3 has 11 residues. The CDR3 DNA follows: TGTGCCTGGAGTGTACGAGGCGAGCAGTACTTC. As protein: CAWSVRGEQYF.

The rearrangement uses TRBV19 and TRBJ1-6, with TRBD1 as a possible D gene (6 bases). V lost 2 bases and J 11 bases, leaving 13 bases between the germline ends. Germline V gene lookup returns CDR1 LNHDA and CDR2 SQIVND (reference sequence). The CDR3 totals 14 residues. DNA of the CDR3: TGTGCCAGTAGTATACAACAGGGTCGAACACCCCTCCACTTT. Translated, it gives CASSIQQGRTPLHF.

The rearrangement uses TRBV9 and TRBJ1-1; D unclear. Trimming removed 0 bases at V and 6 bases at J, with 15 bases between. This CDR3 spans 15 amino acids. CDR1 is SGDLS, CDR2 YYNGEE, per germline. The CDR3 loop is CASSVGQAADAEAFF. CDR3 bases: TGTGCCAGCAGCGTAGGCCAGGCAGCTGACGCTGAAGCTTTCTTT. Complete variable domain (other parts from reference TRBV9 and TRBJ1-1): DSGVTQTPKHLITATGQRVTLRCSPRSGDLSVYWYQQSLDQGLQFLIQYYNGEERAKGNILERFSAQQFPDLHSELNLSSLELGDSALYFCASSVGQAADAEAFFGQGTRLTVV.

V usage is TRBV7-6 and J usage is TRBJ2-3; TRBD2 agrees at 8 bases. Germline CDR1 and CDR2: SGHVS and FNYEAQ. The junction had 10 bases not matched to a gene; V was cut back by 8 bases and J by 3 bases. The CDR3 has 15 residues. CDR3 nucleotide sequence: TGTGCCAGCGGCGCAGCGGGAGTCTATACAGATACGCAGTATTTT. Protein product: CASGAAGVYTDTQYF.

The chain employs TRBV19 and TRBJ1-2; D uncertain. Germline-derived CDR1 and CDR2 are LNHDA and SQIVND (reference sequence). The V end lost 6 bases, the J end lost 8 bases, and 16 bases lay between the germline ends. This CDR3 spans 13 amino acids. Written as DNA, the CDR3 is TGTGCCAGTAGGACCCCCCCCTCTAGGGGCTACACCTTC. Amino acid sequence: CASRTPPSRGYTF.

This chain uses TRBV5-1 with TRBJ1-2, with 9 bases identical to TRBD1. This CDR3 region has 16 residues. V lost 0 bases and J lost 5; bases outside the gene matches: 8. CDR1 and CDR2 (germline): SGHRS, YFSETQ. CDR3 region: CASSLATGGAEYGYTF. Here the CDR3 DNA reads TGCGCCAGCAGCTTGGCTACAGGGGGCGCAGAGTATGGCTACACCTTC.

V usage is TRBV7-9 and J usage is TRBJ1-1, with TRBD1 as a possible D gene (5 bases). Germline values: CDR1 SEHNR, CDR2 FQNEAQ (reference sequence). This CDR3 has 14 amino acids. With 1 base removed from V and 7 bases from J, the gap between germline ends came to 13 bases. The CDR3 nucleotides are TGTGCCAGCAGCTTAGGGAGGGGTAGCGGTGAAGCTTTCTTT. As protein: CASSLGRGSGEAFF. The full variable domain, completed using reference TRBV7-9 and TRBJ1-1, is DTGVSQNPRHKITKRGQNVTFRCDPISEHNRLYWYRQTLGQGPEFLTYFQNEAQLEKSRLLSDRFSAERPKGSFSTLEIQRTEQGDSAMYLCASSLGRGSGEAFFGQGTRLTVV.

This chain links TRBV29-1 with TRBJ2-1, with TRBD2 matching over 7 bases. Germline V gene lookup returns CDR1 SQVTM and CDR2 ANQGSEA. This CDR3 comprises 15 residues. The V gene end was trimmed by 5 bases and the J gene end by 0 bases; junction bases not matched to a gene: 7. The CDR3 spells CSVHPTGGSYNEQFF. The CDR3 coding sequence is TGCAGCGTTCATCCAACGGGGGGCTCCTACAATGAGCAGTTCTTC.

The chain recombines TRBV7-9 with TRBJ1-4, with D tentatively TRBD1 (6 bases). V lost 1 base, J lost 8 bases, and 14 bases lay in between. The CDR3 has 15 residues. Germline lookup yields CDR1 SEHNR and CDR2 FQNEAQ (reference sequence). The CDR3 nucleotides are TGTGCCAGCAGCTTAGTTTCCAGGGGTTGGGAAAAACTGTTTTTT. This encodes CASSLVSRGWEKLFF.

The J gene is TRBJ1-5, the V gene TRBV30; D uncertain. From germline, CDR1 is GTSNPN and CDR2 SVGIG (reference sequence). The CDR3 spans 14 residues. The ends were cut back, 3 bases at V and 0 bases at J, with 9 bases in the middle. The DNA of the CDR3 is TGTGCCTGGAGAACTGCGTATAGCAATCAGCCCCAGCATTTT. Encoded protein: CAWRTAYSNQPQHF. Full variable domain (outside the CDR3, taken from reference TRBV30 and TRBJ1-5): SQTIHQWPATLVQPVGSPLSLECTVEGTSNPNLYWYRQAAGRGLQLLFYSVGIGQISSEVPQNLSASRPQDRQFILSSKKLLLSDSGFYLCAWRTAYSNQPQHFGDGTRLSIL.

This chain joins TRBV19 and TRBJ1-5, with D maybe TRBD1 (6 bases). Germline assignment: CDR1 LNHDA and CDR2 SQIVND (reference sequence). This CDR3 is built from 16 residues. V lost 3 bases and J 0 bases, leaving 12 bases between the germline ends. The CDR3 DNA reads TGTGCCAGTAGTATTCACGGGGGGCTTAGCAATCAGCCCCAGCATTTT. Protein sequence: CASSIHGGLSNQPQHF.

The chain links TRBV18 to TRBJ2-2, with a weak D call TRBD2 (5 bases). In germline, CDR1 is KGHSH, CDR2 LQKENI. With 1 base removed from V and 4 bases from J, the gap between germline ends came to 7 bases. This CDR3 has 14 residues. In DNA, the CDR3 is TGTGCCAGCTCACCACGGCGGGCCACCGGGGAGCTGTTTTTT. Translated: CASSPRRATGELFF.

The chain carries TRBV11-2 and TRBJ1-2; maybe TRBD1 (5 bases). V lost 5 bases to trimming and J lost 7 bases, with 17 bases between them. The CDR3 runs 14 residues. Germline CDR1 is SGHAT and CDR2 is FQNNGV. The CDR3 protein is CASSRLQGAGGYTF. DNA of the CDR3: TGTGCCAGCAGCCGTCTGCAGGGAGCGGGTGGCTACACCTTC.

The chain employs TRBV9 and TRBJ1-2, with D hard to call. CDR1 SGDLS and CDR2 YYNGEE come from the germline V gene. The CDR3 spans 14 residues. With 0 bases removed from V and 4 bases from J, the gap between germline ends came to 10 bases. The CDR3 nucleotides read TGTGCCAGCAGCGTAGTCGGAGGGCTCTATGGCTACACCTTC. It specifies CASSVVGGLYGYTF.

This rearrangement joins TRBV29-1 to TRBJ2-5; D is undetermined. Trimming pared 6 bases from V and 4 bases from J, leaving 15 bases between. The germline gives CDR1 SQVTM, CDR2 ANQGSEA. The CDR3 is 13 amino acids. The CDR3 protein is CSVSVPVGETQYF. DNA for the CDR3: TGCAGCGTGTCTGTCCCGGTCGGAGAGACCCAGTACTTC.

This chain joins TRBV4-1 and TRBJ1-1; D might be TRBD1 (6 bases). V lost 3 bases and J lost 2, with 13 bases in between. The CDR3 runs 15 residues. Germline CDR1 reads MGHRA; CDR2 reads YSYEKL. CDR3 DNA: TGCGCCAGCAGCCAGGGAACAGGGTTTAACACTGAAGCTTTCTTT. Protein product: CASSQGTGFNTEAFF.

The rearrangement links TRBV7-2 to TRBJ1-1; 7 bases are shared with TRBD1. Per the germline V gene, CDR1 is SGHTA and CDR2 is FQGNSA. V lost 5 bases and J lost 1; bases outside the gene matches: 4. The CDR3 is made up of 14 amino acids. CDR3 nucleotide sequence: TGTGCCAGCAGCGTCGGACAGGCGAACACTGAAGCTTTCTTT. Protein product: CASSVGQANTEAFF.

This rearrangement joins TRBV7-9 to TRBJ2-2; perhaps TRBD2 as D (6 bases). The germline gives CDR1 SEHNR, CDR2 FQNEAQ (reference sequence). The length of the CDR3 is 16 residues. Trimming pared 5 bases from V and 3 bases from J, leaving 16 bases between. The CDR3 DNA reads TGTGCCAGCAGCCCAAGGGCGGGGCGGGACACCGGGGAGCTGTTTTTT. It encodes CASSPRAGRDTGELFF.

This chain joins TRBV2 and TRBJ2-7, with D uncertain. This CDR3 is built from 14 residues. Germline lookup yields CDR1 SNHLY and CDR2 FYNNEI. V dropped 1 base and J dropped 2 bases, with 9 bases sitting between them. The CDR3 bases are TGTGCCAGCAGTGAAGGTAGTGGTGCCTACGAGCAGTACTTC. Translating gives CASSEGSGAYEQYF.

The chain couples TRBV10-1 to TRBJ2-5; 9 nucleotides match TRBD1. Germline V lookup: CDR1 WNHNN, CDR2 SYGVQD (reference sequence). The CDR3 runs to 15 residues. The J segment lost 2 bases and the V segment lost 5 bases, leaving 6 bases of the junction unmatched. The CDR3 protein is CASSKTGTGQETQYF. The CDR3 region has the DNA TGCGCCAGCAGTAAGACCGGGACAGGGCAAGAGACCCAGTACTTC.

V gene TRBV5-1 combines with J gene TRBJ1-1; 9 bases line up with TRBD1. CDR3 size: 14 residues. The V segment lost 2 bases and the J segment 4 bases; nucleotides outside the gene matches: 3. From germline, CDR1 is SGHRS and CDR2 YFSETQ. The CDR3 protein is CASSLQGAFTEAFF. The CDR3 DNA reads TGCGCCAGCAGCTTACAGGGGGCCTTCACTGAAGCTTTCTTT.